This is a list of T cell receptor beta chains from one sample in a study of blood T cell repertoires in COVID-19. Sequenced by immunoSEQ multiplex PCR; TCRdb stores in-frame clones only, minus some. Of approximately 250,000 clones in the sample, over 75% were seen once. Sequences were obtained from peripheral blood. The receptors were gathered from a human donor in a cohort sampled during active COVID-19. The CDR3 runs from the conserved cysteine through the conserved F or W.

v_call cdr3_aa
TRBV5-1 CASSFREMNTEAFF
TRBV4-2 CASSQGPGGRSTGELFF
TRBV19 CASSIQQGRVDEQYF
TRBV6-2/TRBV6-3 CASSTYQLSGSIPGSCFF
TRBV7-7 CASSSLAGLSGELFF
TRBV6-4 CASSPASGGSTDTQYF
TRBV28 CASGTGGPGNSPLHF
TRBV5-1 CASSLVTGVRGEAFF
TRBV13 CASSQRTSYNEQFF
TRBV18 CASSQGQGGRASPLHF
TRBV5-1 CASSLTAGVNEQFF
TRBV28 CASSLGGGIGETQYF
TRBV29-1 CSVLGPSVLEQYF
TRBV6-5 CASSPQGATEAFF
TRBV19 CASAASGGARGEQYF
TRBV5-4 CASSLSPSEQYF
TRBV18 CASSYSVRDKAYEQYF
TRBV28 CASSRGGVHEQYF
TRBV5-6 CASSVRGSLQETQYF
TRBV29-1 CSVEGAPSTDTQYF
TRBV6-6 CASRRQGAIATNEKLFF
TRBV24-1 CATSDFRRQYF
TRBV4-1 CASSQVPGLASLEQYF
TRBV12-3/TRBV12-4 CASSFREMNEQFF
TRBV6-5 CASRQGRTNQPQHF
TRBV5-6 CASSPAGLAVLGGELFF
TRBV24-1 CATSDFTGGRDEQYF
TRBV10-2 CASSERGRSYNEQFF